Each of the 26 T cell receptor beta chains below was sequenced from the same sample in a study of shared clonotypes between healthy human individuals. Assay: immunoSEQ multiplex PCR; the TCRdb copy retains only in-frame clones and omits some. Of 2 million to 3 million clones detected, approximately 92% appear once; the ten largest clones hold about 0.13%. Sequencing used naive CD4+ T cells sorted from blood. Subset specified: CD45RA+ positively selected. Source of these receptors: a man between 18 and 35 years old in good health.

The V gene is TRBV7-9, the J gene TRBJ2-7; 14 bases line up with TRBD2. This CDR3 is built from 16 residues. Trimming took 1 base from V and 3 from J; bases not matched to a gene: 2. Germline CDR1 reads SEHNR; CDR2 reads FQNEAQ (reference sequence). CDR3 coding DNA: TGTGCCAGCAGCTTAGTTGGGACTAGCGGGAGCTACGAGCAGTACTTC. Amino acids: CASSLVGTSGSYEQYF.

V and J are TRBV5-1 and TRBJ2-2; 12 nucleotides match TRBD2. Germline assignment: CDR1 SGHRS and CDR2 YFSETQ. After removal of 2 bases from V and 7 bases from J, the junction contained 9 bases not matched to a gene. This CDR3 comprises 17 residues. CDR3 sequence: CASSFPASGGEGGELFF. CDR3 nucleotide sequence: TGCGCCAGCAGCTTCCCTGCTAGCGGGGGGGAAGGCGGGGAGCTGTTTTTT.

The chain joins TRBV6-1 to TRBJ1-5; D is ambiguous. V was shortened by 2 bases and J by 9 bases, with 8 bases between the two germline ends. The germline CDR1 and CDR2 sequences are MNHNS and SASEGT. CDR3 size: 12 residues. Here the CDR3 reads CASSEHLPPQHF. Written as DNA, the CDR3 is TGTGCCAGCAGTGAACATCTTCCGCCCCAGCATTTT.

This chain links TRBV13 with TRBJ2-7; possible D gene TRBD2, 7 bases. The ends were cut back, 5 bases at V and 7 bases at J, with 15 bases in the middle. This CDR3 has 13 amino acids. CDR1 is PRHDT, CDR2 FYEKMQ, per germline (reference sequence). The CDR3 DNA reads as TGTGCCAGCAGCCGGACCGGGGGGCGGGAGCAGTACTTC. It specifies CASSRTGGREQYF. Using reference TRBV13 and TRBJ2-7 for the parts outside the CDR3, the full variable domain is AAGVIQSPRHLIKEKRETATLKCYPIPRHDTVYWYQQGPGQDPQFLISFYEKMQSDKGSIPDRFSAQQFSDYHSELNMSSLELGDSALYFCASSRTGGREQYFGPGTRLTVT.

This clone appeared once. The chain is built from TRBV4-1 and TRBJ2-3; TRBD1 agrees at 7 bases. V lost 2 bases and J lost 3; bases outside the gene matches: 8. Germline V gives CDR1 MGHRA, CDR2 YSYEKL. There are 16 residues in the CDR3. The CDR3 bases are TGCGCCAGCAGCCAACCTTTAAGGGGGCGAACAGATACGCAGTATTTT. This sequence encodes CASSQPLRGRTDTQYF.

In its sample, this clone was seen a few times. This chain connects TRBV19 to TRBJ1-5, with D unclear. Germline V gene data show CDR1 as LNHDA and CDR2 as SQIVND (reference sequence). This CDR3 is built from 15 residues. Trimming removed 1 base from V and 6 bases from J, with 13 bases in between. The CDR3 coding sequence is TGTGCCAGTAGTATAGCCCCGGGAGGGAGTCAGCCCCAGCATTTT. Protein product: CASSIAPGGSQPQHF.

The sample holds a few counts of this clone. This sequence joins TRBV27 and TRBJ2-4; D is perhaps TRBD1 (6 bases). The V end lost 7 bases, the J end lost 6 bases, and 13 bases lay between the germline ends. The germline V gene has CDR1 MNHEY and CDR2 SMNVEV (reference sequence). The CDR3 runs 13 residues. CDR3 DNA: TGTGCCAGCACCAAACAGGGTCTAAACATTCAGTACTTC. Translation gives CASTKQGLNIQYF.

As to this clone: This CDR3 is also generated by other DNA sequences in the sample. This chain joins TRBV5-1 and TRBJ2-7; 9 bases match TRBD1. In germline, CDR1 is SGHRS, CDR2 YFSETQ. Trimming removed 3 bases from V and 4 bases from J; junction bases left unmatched: 5. The CDR3 runs 14 residues. This chain's CDR3 is CASSSGTGPYEQYF. CDR3 DNA: TGCGCCAGCAGCTCCGGGACAGGGCCATACGAGCAGTACTTC. Together with reference TRBV5-1 and TRBJ2-7, the CDR3 gives the full variable domain: KAGVTQTPRYLIKTRGQQVTLSCSPISGHRSVSWYQQTPGQGLQFLFEYFSETQRNKGNFPGRFSGRQFSNSRSEMNVSTLELGDSALYLCASSSGTGPYEQYFGPGTRLTVT.

This clone was found a few times. This chain links TRBV7-3 with TRBJ1-6; weak D call: TRBD1 (5 bases). There are 15 residues in the CDR3. The germline gives CDR1 SGHTA, CDR2 FQGTGA. Trimming left V 4 bases short and J 7 bases short, with 14 bases between. Here the CDR3 DNA reads TGTGCCAGCAGCTCGGGTGACAGTCGGAATTCACCCCTCCACTTT. It translates to CASSSGDSRNSPLHF.

The chain recombines TRBV5-1 with TRBJ2-2; D remains unclear. The germline gives CDR1 SGHRS, CDR2 YFSETQ. This CDR3 is built from 16 residues. V lost 3 bases, J lost 4 bases, and 16 bases lay in between. The chain's CDR3 is CASSSLRPSSTGELFF. The CDR3 DNA follows: TGCGCCAGCAGCTCCCTAAGGCCCTCGAGCACCGGGGAGCTGTTTTTT.

This clone was detected once. The sample holds other DNA sequences that translate to the same CDR3. The CDR3 DNA reads as TGCGCCAGCAGCCCGGGACAGGAGTACGAGCAGTACTTC. Residues: CASSPGQEYEQYF. The V gene is TRBV5-1, the J gene TRBJ2-7, with 8 positions matching TRBD1. The length of the CDR3 is 13 residues. The V segment lost 4 bases and the J segment 4 bases; nucleotides outside the gene matches: 4. CDR1 and CDR2 (germline): SGHRS, YFSETQ.

This chain connects TRBV15 to TRBJ2-3; no clear D. The CDR3 contains 15 residues. CDR1 is LNHNV, CDR2 YYDKDF, per germline (reference sequence). V was pared by 7 bases and J by 0 bases, with 14 bases between. The CDR3 sequence: CATTYRRTSTDTQYF. As DNA, the CDR3 is TGTGCCACCACCTATCGGAGAACTAGCACAGATACGCAGTATTTT.

The V and J genes are TRBV29-1 and TRBJ2-1, with D perhaps matching TRBD1 or TRBD2 (5 bases each). CDR1 is SQVTM, CDR2 ANQGSEA, per germline. The V end was cut by 3 bases, the J end by 3 bases, with 12 bases between. This CDR3 is built from 14 residues. CDR3 DNA: TGCAGCGTTGAGGGGACCGCACACTACAATGAGCAGTTCTTC. Translation gives CSVEGTAHYNEQFF.

The chain combines TRBV7-3 with TRBJ1-1; perhaps TRBD1 as D (5 bases). Germline CDR1 and CDR2: SGHTA and FQGTGA. V gave up 5 bases and J gave up 4 bases, with 11 bases separating them. The CDR3 loop spans 13 amino acids. The CDR3 is CASSTWGVTEAFF. The DNA of the CDR3 is TGTGCCAGCAGCACATGGGGGGTCACTGAAGCTTTCTTT.

The J gene is TRBJ2-1, the V gene TRBV30; D possibly matches TRBD1 or TRBD2 (5 bases each). The germline CDR1 and CDR2 sequences are GTSNPN and SVGIG (reference sequence). Trimming cost V 3 bases and J 9 bases, with 24 bases left between them. This CDR3 is built from 16 residues. The CDR3 sequence: CAWRLGTRVRATEQFF. The CDR3 nucleotides are TGTGCCTGGAGATTAGGGACCCGGGTTCGGGCGACTGAGCAGTTCTTC. Full variable domain (outside the CDR3, taken from reference TRBV30 and TRBJ2-1): SQTIHQWPATLVQPVGSPLSLECTVEGTSNPNLYWYRQAAGRGLQLLFYSVGIGQISSEVPQNLSASRPQDRQFILSSKKLLLSDSGFYLCAWRLGTRVRATEQFFGPGTRLTVL.

The V gene is TRBV7-9, the J gene TRBJ1-2, with a weak D call TRBD1 (5 bases). Germline lookup yields CDR1 SEHNR and CDR2 FQNEAQ (reference sequence). This CDR3 has 14 amino acids. Deletions cut 1 base from V and 6 bases from J, with 12 bases between. CDR3 nucleotides: TGTGCCAGCAGCTTAGTCGGGACCGGGAATGGCTACACCTTC. It is translated as CASSLVGTGNGYTF.

A single count supports this clone. The chain is built from TRBV5-4 and TRBJ1-6, with D hard to call. Germline CDR1 reads SGHNT; CDR2 reads YYREEE (reference sequence). CDR3 length: 13 amino acids. The V end lost 0 bases, the J end lost 10 bases, and 8 bases lay between the germline ends. In nucleotides, the CDR3 is TGTGCCAGCAGCTTGGCCCTCGAATCACCCCTCCACTTT. This translates into CASSLALESPLHF.

V usage is TRBV5-4 and J usage is TRBJ2-3; 8 nucleotides agree with TRBD2. The CDR3 has 15 amino acids. Germline trimming cut 5 bases from V and 0 bases from J; bases unmatched to any gene: 5. CDR1 and CDR2 from the germline V gene are SGHNT and YYREEE (reference sequence). DNA of the CDR3: TGTGCCAGCAGAACTAGCGGCACTAGCACAGATACGCAGTATTTT. Translated, it gives CASRTSGTSTDTQYF. The full variable domain, completed using reference TRBV5-4 and TRBJ2-3, is ETGVTQSPTHLIKTRGQQVTLRCSSQSGHNTVSWYQQALGQGPQFIFQYYREEENGRGNFPPRFSGLQFPNYSSELNVNALELDDSALYLCASRTSGTSTDTQYFGPGTRLTVL.

Points on this clone: At one of its ends the junction is not consistent with the germline gene, which may arise from a read error. The chain combines TRBV6-1 with TRBJ2-2; 13 positions agree with TRBD2. Per germline, CDR1 MNHNS and CDR2 SASEGT. The CDR3 is made up of 15 amino acids. This CDR3 reads CASRLAGGNAGELFF. CDR3 sequence (DNA): TGTGCCAGCAGACTAGCGGGGGGGAACGCCGGGGAGCTGTTTTTT.

This rearrangement joins TRBV10-3 to TRBJ2-7; TRBD1 agrees at 7 bases. The germline V gene has CDR1 ENHRY and CDR2 SYGVKD. V gave up 7 bases and J gave up 5 bases; unmatched junction bases: 14. The CDR3 consists of 15 residues. CDR3 DNA: TGTGCCATCACTTCAGACAGGGCGCTAGGGAACGAGCAGTACTTC. Amino acids: CAITSDRALGNEQYF.

The V call is TRBV6-1, the J call TRBJ2-1, with 10 bases lining up with TRBD2. There are 16 residues in the CDR3. The V and J ends lost 3 bases and 2 bases, in that order; junction bases with no gene match: 4. From germline, CDR1 is MNHNS and CDR2 SASEGT. Written as DNA, the CDR3 is TGTGCCAGCAGTGAGGCTAGCGGGAGCCCCTACAATGAGCAGTTCTTC. It is translated as CASSEASGSPYNEQFF.

V is TRBV7-2 and J is TRBJ1-1, with D perhaps TRBD1 (6 bases). Trimming took 2 bases from V and 1 from J, leaving 8 bases between them. Germline lookup yields CDR1 SGHTA and CDR2 FQGNSA. The CDR3 has 14 residues. CDR3 loop: CASSLQGKNTEAFF. The CDR3 DNA reads TGTGCCAGCAGCTTACAGGGGAAGAACACTGAAGCTTTCTTT.

The rearrangement joins TRBV7-2 to TRBJ2-7; 7 nucleotides agree with TRBD2. The trim removed 1 base at V and 3 bases at J, leaving 12 bases unmatched. The CDR3 sequence is 17 residues long. Germline CDR1 reads SGHTA; CDR2 reads FQGNSA. CDR3 DNA sequence: TGTGCCAGCAGCTTAGGGATTAGCGGGTCCGGGGACTACGAGCAGTACTTC. It encodes CASSLGISGSGDYEQYF.

This chain uses TRBV7-9 with TRBJ1-2; D remains unclear. This CDR3 has 14 amino acids. V was pared by 3 bases and J by 0 bases, with 8 bases between. From germline, CDR1 is SEHNR and CDR2 FQNEAQ (reference sequence). CDR3 sequence (DNA): TGTGCCAGCAGCTTTGGGTTTTCTAACTATGGCTACACCTTC. Protein product: CASSFGFSNYGYTF.

This chain uses TRBV6-6 with TRBJ1-6, with TRBD1 matching over 8 bases. V gave up 6 bases and J gave up 7 bases; unmatched junction bases: 8. Per germline, CDR1 MNHNY and CDR2 SVGAGI (reference sequence). CDR3 length: 15 amino acids. CDR3 bases: TGTGCCAGCAGACTCGGACAGGGTAAAAATTCACCCCTCCACTTT. The encoded protein is CASRLGQGKNSPLHF.

The chain links TRBV19 to TRBJ2-7; D possibly corresponds to TRBD1 (5 bases). This CDR3 is built from 15 residues. CDR1 is LNHDA and CDR2 is SQIVND in the germline V gene (reference sequence). Trimming cost V 3 bases and J 1 base, with 13 bases left between them. The CDR3 region is CASSIHWQGSYEQYF. CDR3 DNA sequence: TGTGCCAGTAGTATCCATTGGCAGGGTTCCTACGAGCAGTACTTC.